This TCR beta chain was recorded in a study of blood T cells in healthy people across ages. About the study: When template switching was applied, about one barcoded beta molecule was captured per two T cells.

In this sample, this clonotype turned up a few times. Its antigen remains unidentified. Whole-study findings and limits: The authors considered diversity estimates from one million T cells to be underestimates. PBMC samples, being unsorted, prevented any conclusive comparison of naive and antigen-experienced cells.

The study isolated at least 6.5 million PBMCs from each sample. Through a sample-barcoded 5' primer and a J-beta primer mix, a second PCR was run for roughly 7 to 11 cycles. TCRdb analysed the 5' RACE reads with MiXCR anew, one entry per CDR3 protein. The data contain 700,000 to 900,000 distinct CDR3 sequences, under 30% of them singletons. These data were also reused for a study on T cells of mothers and their children.

The specimen sequenced was blood. This TCR was sampled from a boy younger than 18 in good health.

The CDR3 DNA reads TGTGCCAGTAGTATAGGGGCGGCGAACACCGGGGAGCTGTTTTTT. Translated, it gives CASSIGAANTGELFF. J is TRBJ2-2 and V is TRBV19; D is ambiguous. The germline V and J ends were trimmed by 1 base and 0 bases, with 6 bases remaining between them. The CDR3 is 15 amino acids. The germline gives CDR1 LNHDA, CDR2 SQIVND (reference sequence).